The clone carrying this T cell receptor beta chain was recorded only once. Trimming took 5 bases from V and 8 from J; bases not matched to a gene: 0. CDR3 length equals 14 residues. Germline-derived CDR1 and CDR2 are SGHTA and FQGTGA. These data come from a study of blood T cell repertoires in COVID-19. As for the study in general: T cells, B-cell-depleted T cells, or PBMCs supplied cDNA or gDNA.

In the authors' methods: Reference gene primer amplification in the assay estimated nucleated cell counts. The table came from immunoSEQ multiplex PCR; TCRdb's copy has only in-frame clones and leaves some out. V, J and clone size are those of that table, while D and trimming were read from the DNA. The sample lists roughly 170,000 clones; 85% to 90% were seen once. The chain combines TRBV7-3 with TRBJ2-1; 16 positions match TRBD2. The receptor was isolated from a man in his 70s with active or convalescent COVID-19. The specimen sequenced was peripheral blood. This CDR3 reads CASSGTSGRDEQFF. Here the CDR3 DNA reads TGTGCCAGCAGCGGGACTAGCGGGAGGGATGAGCAGTTCTTC.